The rows below give T cell receptor beta chains drawn from one sample of a study of beta chain features in type 1 diabetes. The table came from immunoSEQ multiplex PCR; TCRdb's copy has only in-frame clones and leaves some out. The sample records hundreds of thousands of clones, around an eighth being singletons. Input material: naive CD4+ T cells from blood. These receptors originate from a man younger than 30 with type 1 diabetes. Each CDR3 is given with its conserved first and last residue. A D gene is named only where the DNA matches it firmly. The size entry is marked missing in some rows and otherwise reads once, few, many or a size class.

j_call,v_call,clone_size,d_call,cdr3_nt,cdr3_aa
TRBJ2-4,TRBV7-9,many,.,TGTGCCAGCAGCACCGGGGAAGACAAAAACATTCAGTACTTC,CASSTGEDKNIQYF
TRBJ1-4,TRBV30,few,.,TGTGCCTGGAGTGCAAGGGGCCTAAATGAAAAACTGTTTTTT,CAWSARGLNEKLFF
TRBJ2-5,TRBV10-3,.,.,TGTGCCATCAGTCAGACCGGGAGCCAAGAGACCCAGTACTTC,CAISQTGSQETQYF
TRBJ2-7,TRBV6-6,few,.,TGTGCCAGCAGTTACGCCGGGGCAGCCAATCCCTACGAGCAGTACTTC,CASSYAGAANPYEQYF
TRBJ1-4,TRBV30,few,.,TGTGCCTGGAGTCTGAGGGTGGGAGAAAAACTGTTTTTT,CAWSLRVGEKLFF
TRBJ2-1,TRBV7-6,few,TRBD1,TGTGCCAGCAGCCCGTTGGGACAGGGCTTCGCCTATTACAATGAGCAGTTCTTC,CASSPLGQGFAYYNEQFF
TRBJ2-7,TRBV5-1,.,TRBD2,TGCGCCAGCAGCCCGGGGACTAGCGGGGGAAACATCTACGAGCAGTACTTC,CASSPGTSGGNIYEQYF
TRBJ2-1,TRBV7-9,.,TRBD2,TGTGCCAGCACAGGAGTAGCGGGAAACAATGAGCAGTTCTTC,CASTGVAGNNEQFF
TRBJ1-2,TRBV30,.,TRBD1,TGTGCCTGGGAATCGACAGGGGTGTTTAACGGCTACACCTTC,CAWESTGVFNGYTF
TRBJ1-6,TRBV9,once,.,TGTGCCAGCAGCCGGGATAATTCACCCCTCCACTTT,CASSRDNSPLHF
TRBJ2-7,TRBV18,few,TRBD2,TGTGCCAGCTCACCAGGGCTAGCGGGAGCCTACGAGCAGTACTTC,CASSPGLAGAYEQYF
TRBJ2-3,TRBV20-1,.,.,TGCAGTGCTAGATTGGGAGATACGCAGTATTTT,CSARLGDTQYF
TRBJ2-1,TRBV11-2,.,TRBD1,TGTGCCAGCAGCTTGACAGGGGATCCCTGGGGCTACAATGAGCAGTTCTTC,CASSLTGDPWGYNEQFF
TRBJ2-5,TRBV5-1,.,.,TGCGCCAGCAGCTTGAGGCAGGACCAAGAGACCCAGTACTTC,CASSLRQDQETQYF
TRBJ2-3,TRBV7-2,.,TRBD2,TGTGCCAGCAGCTTAGGCGTTCGGGTCGGGGGGGCATCAGATACGCAGTATTTT,CASSLGVRVGGASDTQYF
TRBJ1-2,TRBV11-2,few,.,TGTGCCAGCAGCTCCCAGTCGCTGGGTGGCTACACCTTC,CASSSQSLGGYTF
TRBJ2-5,TRBV20-1,.,.,TGCAGTTATTCGGGGCAAGAGACCCAGTACTTC,CSYSGQETQYF
TRBJ2-7,TRBV7-2,.,TRBD2,TGTGCCAGCAGTCGATGGCCGCGGGGGGCCTCCTACGAGCAGTACTTC,CASSRWPRGASYEQYF
TRBJ2-1,TRBV29-1,.,.,TGCAGCGTTGAAGATGGTCTAGTCGAATCCGATGAGCAGTTCTTC,CSVEDGLVESDEQFF
TRBJ2-5,TRBV6-1,.,.,TGTGCCAGCAGTGAATTCGAGGTCAGGGGAGGGTATGGAGAGACCCAGTACTTC,CASSEFEVRGGYGETQYF
TRBJ2-1,TRBV12-5,.,TRBD2,TGTGCTAGTGGTCCTGCTTTAGCGGGAGCACTCAATGAGCAGTTCTTC,CASGPALAGALNEQFF
TRBJ2-4,TRBV4-1,few,TRBD1,TGCGCCAGCAGCCAACCAGGACAGGGTGCCAAAAACATTCAGTACTTC,CASSQPGQGAKNIQYF
TRBJ1-2,TRBV18,.,TRBD1,TGTGCCAGCTCAGGACAGGGAATCGACTATGGCTACACCTTC,CASSGQGIDYGYTF
TRBJ2-7,TRBV30,.,.,TGTGCCTGGAGTCGCGGAGGGCCTGAGTACGAGCAGTACTTC,CAWSRGGPEYEQYF
TRBJ2-5,TRBV29-1,.,.,TGCAGCGTTGAGGGCAGAGGAGAGACCCAGTACTTC,CSVEGRGETQYF
TRBJ2-7,TRBV5-4,.,.,TGTGCCAGCAGACTTACCGGGACGGCGGACGAGCAGTACTTC,CASRLTGTADEQYF
TRBJ1-2,TRBV30,.,.,TGTGCCTGGAGTGTAAGGTGGCGAGGGCATGGCTACACCTTC,CAWSVRWRGHGYTF
TRBJ1-4,TRBV2,few,TRBD1,TGTGCCAGCAGTGGACAGGGTCCAACTAATGAAAAACTGTTTTTT,CASSGQGPTNEKLFF
TRBJ1-2,TRBV2,.,.,TGTGCCAGCGGACCGGGGGGGGCCTATGGCTACACCTTC,CASGPGGAYGYTF
TRBJ1-3,TRBV9,.,.,TGTGCCAGCAGCGTAGGACAGCTCGGAAACACCATATATTTT,CASSVGQLGNTIYF
TRBJ1-1,TRBV7-3,few,.,TGTGCCAGCAGCTTAATGGAGTACAGTGAAGCTTTCTTT,CASSLMEYSEAFF
TRBJ1-1,TRBV30,.,.,TGTGCCTGGACCCCCGGGTCGAACACTGAAGCTTTCTTT,CAWTPGSNTEAFF
TRBJ2-5,TRBV4-1,.,.,TGCGCCAGCAGCCAAGGACGGCGGGACGTGCAGGTGACCCAGTACTTC,CASSQGRRDVQVTQYF
TRBJ2-5,TRBV25-1,.,.,TGTGCCAGCAGTGCGGTCAAGACCCAGTACTTC,CASSAVKTQYF
TRBJ1-2,TRBV7-9,.,TRBD1,TGTGCCAGCAGCAGTATCCCCGACAGGGCCTTCTATGGCTACACCTTC,CASSSIPDRAFYGYTF
TRBJ2-2,TRBV27,few,TRBD2,TGTGCCAGCAGCTCCCTTCCACCTGGCGGGGGGTGGACCGGGGAGCTGTTTTTT,CASSSLPPGGGWTGELFF
TRBJ2-2,TRBV7-2,.,.,TGTGCCAGCAGCTTCGGACGGTTTAACACCGGGGAGCTGTTTTTT,CASSFGRFNTGELFF
TRBJ2-7,TRBV20-1,few,.,TGCAGTGCTGATCTTACCCGCGAGCAGTACTTC,CSADLTREQYF
TRBJ2-5,TRBV5-4,.,TRBD2,TGTGCCAGCAGCTTGTCGTCTAGCGGGGGGGCAGGAGAGACCCAGTACTTC,CASSLSSSGGAGETQYF
TRBJ2-7,TRBV6-5,few,.,TGTGCCAGCAGTCCGGGGGAGCTCTACGAGCAGTACTTC,CASSPGELYEQYF
TRBJ2-1,TRBV5-1,.,TRBD2,TGCGCCAGCAGCTTGGTTAGCGGGCCCTACAATGAGCAGTTCTTC,CASSLVSGPYNEQFF
TRBJ1-1,TRBV10-3,few,TRBD1,TGTGCCACCGGCCGACCAGACAGGGGCACTGAAGCTTTCTTT,CATGRPDRGTEAFF
TRBJ2-7,TRBV2,few,.,TGTGCCAGCAGAGACGGACTGGGGATAGGATCCGAGCAGTACTTC,CASRDGLGIGSEQYF